These 13 T cell receptor beta chains came from one sample sequenced in a study of T cells in Graves' hyperthyroidism and ophthalmopathy. Amplified TCR beta CDR3 regions derived from RNA transcripts. First-round RT-PCR of the TCR CDR3 relied on the HTBI primer set. One entry per CDR3 protein, called by TCRdb with MiXCR from the multiplex PCR reads. The sample contains around 690,000 distinct CDR3 sequences, about 20% of which appear only once. Sample: blood. These receptors were collected from a man in his thirties or forties with Graves' ophthalmopathy.

The chain combines TRBV7-9 with TRBJ2-7; D ambiguous. The length of the CDR3 is 14 residues. V lost 3 bases, J lost 5 bases, and 14 bases lay in between. CDR1 and CDR2 from the germline V gene are SEHNR and FQNEAQ (reference sequence). CDR3 region: CASSLGGFDHEQYF. The DNA for the CDR3 is TGTGCCAGCAGCTTGGGTGGTTTTGACCACGAGCAGTACTTC.

This clonotype was seen more than once but under ten times. The gene calls are TRBV6-1 and TRBJ2-3; D unclear. V was trimmed by 0 bases and J by 0 bases, leaving 7 bases between them. CDR1 and CDR2 (germline): MNHNS, SASEGT. This CDR3 has 15 amino acids. CDR3 region: CASSEAWASTDTQYF. The CDR3 DNA reads as TGTGCCAGCAGTGAAGCCTGGGCAAGCACAGATACGCAGTATTTT.

This clonotype appeared many times. The chain joins TRBV3-1 to TRBJ2-3; D not certain. Germline CDR1 reads LGHDT; CDR2 reads YNNKEL (reference sequence). V was trimmed by 7 bases and J by 1 base, leaving 9 bases between them. The CDR3 covers 13 residues. The CDR3 nucleotides read TGTGCCAGCAATTCACGGCGCACAGATACGCAGTATTTT. Protein: CASNSRRTDTQYF.

This clonotype was seen ten or more times. The chain is built from TRBV5-1 and TRBJ2-7; 8 positions agree with TRBD1. Per the germline V gene, CDR1 is SGHRS and CDR2 is YFSETQ. J was trimmed by 2 bases and V by 1 base; bases with no gene match: 5. The CDR3 length is 15 residues. CDR3 nucleotide sequence: TGCGCCAGCAGCTTGAATACAGGGGGGACCTACGAGCAGTACTTC. It translates to CASSLNTGGTYEQYF.

The CDR3 reads CASSQGPTGGTDTQYF. CDR3 DNA: TGCGCCAGCAGCCAAGGCCCGACAGGGGGCACAGATACGCAGTATTTT. The chain combines TRBV4-1 with TRBJ2-3; 8 nucleotides align to TRBD1. Trimming took 1 base from V and 1 from J; bases not matched to a gene: 4. This CDR3 is built from 16 residues. CDR1 and CDR2 from the germline V gene are MGHRA and YSYEKL.

In this sample, this clonotype turned up many times. The chain is built from TRBV19 and TRBJ2-3, with 11 bases that match TRBD2. V shed 3 bases, J shed 0 bases, and the junction held 8 bases outside the gene matches. CDR3 length equals 18 residues. Germline CDR1 and CDR2: LNHDA and SQIVND (reference sequence). CDR3 DNA: TGTGCCAGTAGTATCGGACTAGCGGGCGTGCAGAGCACAGATACGCAGTATTTT. The encoded protein is CASSIGLAGVQSTDTQYF.

Points on this clonotype: A read error may be the cause here, since a much bigger clone is one base away. This chain joins TRBV28 and TRBJ2-1; the D call may be TRBD1 or TRBD2 (5 bases each). Germline values: CDR1 MDHEN, CDR2 SYDVKM. The CDR3 covers 17 residues. Trimming removed 10 bases at V and 2 bases at J, with 24 bases between. The CDR3 here is CANSRSGAAGPYNEQFF. CDR3 DNA: TGTGCCAACAGCCGGAGCGGAGCGGCAGGGCCCTACAATGAGCAGTTCTTC.

In its sample, this clonotype was seen many times. The chain combines TRBV11-2 with TRBJ2-3; TRBD2 agrees at 10 bases. With 3 bases clipped from V and 0 bases from J, the junction kept 3 bases outside the gene matches. Germline-derived CDR1 and CDR2 are SGHAT and FQNNGV. CDR3 size: 16 residues. The CDR3 protein is CASSLRTSGSTDTQYF. The CDR3 DNA reads as TGTGCCAGCAGCTTGCGGACTAGCGGAAGCACAGATACGCAGTATTTT.

This clonotype came up a few times. V is TRBV18 and J is TRBJ1-6, with 7 positions matching TRBD1. Germline V gene data show CDR1 as KGHSH and CDR2 as LQKENI. V was clipped by 6 bases and J by 10 bases; unmatched bases: 9. The CDR3 has 14 residues. This CDR3 is CASSTRDRGSPLHF. The CDR3 DNA is TGTGCCAGCTCGACCCGGGACAGAGGCTCACCCCTCCACTTT.

This clonotype was detected a few times. The gene calls are TRBV4-2 and TRBJ1-3; 7 bases map to TRBD1. The germline CDR1 and CDR2 sequences are LGHNA and YNFKEQ. The CDR3 extends over 16 amino acids. The J segment lost 0 bases and the V segment lost 1 base, leaving 3 bases of the junction unmatched. CDR3 amino acids: CASSQGEGASGNTIYF. In DNA, the CDR3 is TGTGCCAGCAGCCAAGGAGAGGGGGCCTCTGGAAACACCATATATTTT.

This clonotype was observed a few times. The chain couples TRBV20-1 to TRBJ2-7; 8 bases line up with TRBD2. The V and J ends lost 6 bases and 3 bases, in that order; junction bases with no gene match: 19. CDR1 and CDR2 from the germline V gene are DFQATT and SNEGSKA (reference sequence). This CDR3 has 17 amino acids. The CDR3 region has the DNA TGCAGTGCGATGGCCTTAACTAGCGGCAGATACCTCTACGAGCAGTACTTC. Translation gives CSAMALTSGRYLYEQYF.

Only a few counts were recorded for this clonotype. The chain recombines TRBV14 with TRBJ2-1, with TRBD2 matching over 10 bases. This CDR3 region has 15 residues. V lost 0 bases and J lost 9; bases outside the gene matches: 5. Germline V CDR1 and CDR2: SGHDN, FVKESK. The CDR3 bases are TGTGCCAGCAGCCAAGATAGGGCTAGCGGGAGTGAGCAGTTCTTC. It yields the protein CASSQDRASGSEQFF.

V is TRBV30 and J is TRBJ2-2; D unclear. V lost 4 bases to trimming and J lost 6 bases, with 12 bases between them. The CDR3 sequence is 13 residues long. The germline CDR1 and CDR2 sequences are GTSNPN and SVGIG (reference sequence). CDR3 nucleotides: TGTGCCTGGAAGGGCAGCCCACCCGGGGAGCTGTTTTTT. It specifies CAWKGSPPGELFF.